Listed here are 28 T cell receptor beta chains from one sample, sequenced in a study of PD-1 blockade in mismatch repair-deficient tumors. Profiled with immunoSEQ multiplex PCR; TCRdb holds only in-frame clones, not every one. The sample yields some 100,000 clones, approximately 83% seen once. Sequencing used peripheral blood, obtained approximately 36 weeks after starting pembrolizumab. These receptors were collected from an adult with mismatch repair-deficient cancer.

This clone has a single count. V usage is TRBV7-9 and J usage is TRBJ1-1; D remains ambiguous. This CDR3 region has 16 residues. Germline assignment: CDR1 SEHNR and CDR2 FQNEAQ (reference sequence). Deletions cut 5 bases from V and 3 bases from J, with 19 bases between. CDR3 loop: CASSPAGSGGYTEAFF. The CDR3 region has the DNA TGTGCCAGCAGCCCGGCCGGGAGCGGAGGCTACACTGAAGCTTTCTTT.

This clone was recorded once. This chain links TRBV7-2 with TRBJ2-5, with 9 bases aligning to TRBD2. Germline V gives CDR1 SGHTA, CDR2 FQGNSA. The CDR3 covers 15 residues. J lost 5 bases, V lost 5 bases, and 9 bases had no gene match. This chain's CDR3 is CASSPLAGLRETQYF. The DNA of the CDR3 is TGTGCCAGCAGCCCACTAGCGGGCCTGAGGGAGACCCAGTACTTC.

This chain uses TRBV7-9 with TRBJ2-1; 7 bases are shared with TRBD2. Germline CDR1 SEHNR, CDR2 FQNEAQ (reference sequence). With V trimmed by 8 bases and J by 2 bases, 6 bases remained unmatched. This CDR3 comprises 14 residues. The CDR3 nucleotides read TGTGCCAGCGTCCCTAGCGGTGCCTACAATGAGCAGTTCTTC. As protein: CASVPSGAYNEQFF.

This clone was counted once. The genes are TRBV15 and TRBJ1-1; D is ambiguous. This CDR3 contains 13 residues. CDR1 and CDR2 (germline): LNHNV, YYDKDF (reference sequence). Trimming shortened V by 4 bases and J by 1 base, and 7 bases separated the two germline ends. In DNA, the CDR3 is TGTGCCACCAGCACGACACGGAACACTGAAGCTTTCTTT. This translates into CATSTTRNTEAFF. Using reference TRBV15 and TRBJ1-1 for the parts outside the CDR3, the full variable domain is DAMVIQNPRYQVTQFGKPVTLSCSQTLNHNVMYWYQQKSSQAPKLLFHYYDKDFNNEADTPDNFQSRRPNTSFCFLDIRSPGLGDTAMYLCATSTTRNTEAFFGQGTRLTVV.

The gene calls are TRBV6-1 and TRBJ2-1; the match to TRBD2 covers 7 bases. There are 14 residues in the CDR3. V trimming: 1 base; J trimming: 6 bases; junction bases outside the gene matches: 3. Germline values: CDR1 MNHNS, CDR2 SASEGT. The CDR3 nucleotides read TGTGCCAGCAGTGAAGGGGGAGGGTTCAATGAGCAGTTCTTC. It yields the protein CASSEGGGFNEQFF.

The V call is TRBV6-5, the J call TRBJ1-1; TRBD1 is a possible D gene (5 bases). Germline CDR1 and CDR2: MNHEY and SVGAGI. This CDR3 has 13 amino acids. V shed 6 bases and J shed 0 bases, with 8 bases lying between them. CDR3 sequence: CASRQQVNTEAFF. Here the CDR3 DNA reads TGTGCCAGCAGACAACAGGTGAACACTGAAGCTTTCTTT.

V gene TRBV9 combines with J gene TRBJ2-7, with TRBD1 matching over 8 bases. This CDR3 comprises 15 residues. Germline V gene sequence: CDR1 SGDLS, CDR2 YYNGEE. After removal of 3 bases from V and 7 bases from J, the junction contained 12 bases not matched to a gene. CDR3 amino acids: CASSASGAGGGEQYF. In DNA form, the CDR3 reads TGTGCCAGCAGCGCATCGGGGGCAGGGGGCGGTGAGCAGTACTTC.

Only a few counts were recorded for this clone. V gene TRBV10-1 combines with J gene TRBJ2-1; 8 bases line up with TRBD2. V shed 3 bases and J 15 bases; nucleotides not matched to a gene: 7. CDR1 and CDR2 (germline): WNHNN, SYGVQD (reference sequence). This CDR3 comprises 12 residues. The CDR3 DNA is TGCGCCAGCAGTGAACCTAGCGGGCGCTTGTTCTTC. It yields the protein CASSEPSGRLFF.

This clone appeared a single time. The rearrangement uses TRBV5-1 and TRBJ2-3; maybe TRBD2 (6 bases). This CDR3 has 14 amino acids. Germline CDR1 and CDR2: SGHRS and YFSETQ. The germline V and J ends were trimmed by 4 bases and 0 bases, with 9 bases remaining between them. The CDR3 spells CASSPSGSTDTQYF. In DNA, the CDR3 is TGCGCCAGCAGCCCCAGCGGGAGCACAGATACGCAGTATTTT.

The genes are TRBV15 and TRBJ2-5, with D possibly being TRBD1 or TRBD2 (6 bases each). The V and J ends lost 0 bases and 6 bases respectively, with 14 bases between them. Germline values: CDR1 LNHNV, CDR2 YYDKDF (reference sequence). The CDR3 totals 15 residues. The CDR3 spells CATSRDRGQSQTQYF. The CDR3 DNA sequence: TGTGCCACCAGCAGAGATCGGGGGCAGAGCCAGACCCAGTACTTC.

The chain recombines TRBV19 with TRBJ2-7; D unclear. Germline CDR1 LNHDA, CDR2 SQIVND (reference sequence). The V end lost 0 bases, the J end lost 1 base, and 7 bases lay between the germline ends. CDR3 length equals 14 residues. The CDR3 nucleotides are TGTGCCAGTAGTATAGATCCAGGATCCTACGAGCAGTACTTC. It specifies CASSIDPGSYEQYF.

The chain uses TRBV4-2 and TRBJ1-2, with no clear D. CDR1 is LGHNA, CDR2 YNFKEQ, per germline. The ends were cut back, 0 bases at V and 3 bases at J, with 8 bases in the middle. The CDR3 consists of 14 residues. This chain's CDR3 is CASSQELWDYGYTF. The CDR3 nucleotides read TGTGCCAGCAGCCAAGAGTTGTGGGACTATGGCTACACCTTC.

This rearrangement joins TRBV6-5 to TRBJ1-2; D unresolved. The CDR3 has 15 amino acids. Trimming took off 2 bases at V and 5 bases at J, with 15 bases between the two ends. Germline CDR1 is MNHEY and CDR2 is SVGAGI. The CDR3 loop reads CASSYVSNSAYGYTF. CDR3 DNA: TGTGCCAGCAGTTACGTGTCGAACAGCGCATATGGCTACACCTTC.

This chain connects TRBV5-4 to TRBJ1-2; D call uncertain. Germline V gives CDR1 SGHNT, CDR2 YYREEE (reference sequence). Trimming took off 0 bases at V and 7 bases at J, with 19 bases between the two ends. This CDR3 is built from 16 residues. CDR3 sequence: CASSLDPGPGATGYTF. As DNA, the CDR3 is TGTGCCAGCAGCTTGGATCCGGGTCCGGGCGCTACTGGCTACACCTTC.

V gene TRBV5-4 combines with J gene TRBJ2-1; 7 bases map to TRBD2. Looked up from germline, CDR1 is SGHNT and CDR2 is YYREEE (reference sequence). V lost 4 bases to trimming and J lost 7 bases; unmatched junction nucleotides: 11. The CDR3 spans 15 residues. CDR3 amino acids: CASSPSPAGANEQFF. In DNA form, the CDR3 reads TGTGCCAGCAGCCCGTCGCCTGCGGGAGCAAATGAGCAGTTCTTC.

This clone came up once. The chain recombines TRBV6-5 with TRBJ1-1, with D unresolved. CDR1 is MNHEY, CDR2 SVGAGI, per germline. The germline V and J ends were trimmed by 0 bases and 0 bases, with 8 bases remaining between them. CDR3 size: 15 residues. The CDR3 sequence: CASSYSGGMNTEAFF. CDR3 nucleotide sequence: TGTGCCAGCAGTTACTCGGGCGGCATGAACACTGAAGCTTTCTTT.

CDR3 sequence reads: CASSLGSSNEQFF. CDR3 in DNA: TGCGCCAGCAGCTTGGGGTCTAGCAATGAGCAGTTCTTC. This chain uses TRBV5-1 with TRBJ2-1; D is undetermined. Between the trimmed V and J ends, which lost 0 bases and 6 bases, there was a span of 7 bases. Germline V gene lookup returns CDR1 SGHRS and CDR2 YFSETQ. The CDR3 is 13 residues long.

V is TRBV9 and J is TRBJ2-1; TRBD1 might be the D (5 bases). CDR3 length equals 15 residues. V lost 0 bases and J lost 7, with 14 bases in between. From germline, CDR1 is SGDLS and CDR2 YYNGEE. CDR3 region: CASSVGDSSGNEQFF. CDR3 sequence (DNA): TGTGCCAGCAGCGTAGGGGATAGTTCAGGGAATGAGCAGTTCTTC. Together with reference TRBV9 and TRBJ2-1, the CDR3 gives the full variable domain: DSGVTQTPKHLITATGQRVTLRCSPRSGDLSVYWYQQSLDQGLQFLIQYYNGEERAKGNILERFSAQQFPDLHSELNLSSLELGDSALYFCASSVGDSSGNEQFFGPGTRLTVL.

This clone has just a few counts. This sequence joins TRBV19 and TRBJ2-7; D not certain. The CDR3 consists of 11 residues. From germline, CDR1 is LNHDA and CDR2 SQIVND (reference sequence). The V gene lost 3 bases and the J gene lost 4 bases, with 4 bases spanning the gap. The CDR3 coding sequence is TGTGCCAGTAGTATGGGGTACGAGCAGTACTTC. This translates into CASSMGYEQYF. Using reference TRBV19 and TRBJ2-7 for the parts outside the CDR3, the full variable domain is DGGITQSPKYLFRKEGQNVTLSCEQNLNHDAMYWYRQDPGQGLRLIYYSQIVNDFQKGDIAEGYSVSREKKESFPLTVTSAQKNPTAFYLCASSMGYEQYFGPGTRLTVT.

This chain joins TRBV15 and TRBJ2-3; 13 bases fit TRBD2. The junction had 11 bases not matched to a gene; V was cut back by 4 bases and J by 4 bases. CDR1 and CDR2 (germline): LNHNV, YYDKDF (reference sequence). This CDR3 region has 18 residues. CDR3 sequence: CATSITGTSGKFADTQYF. The DNA of the CDR3 is TGTGCCACCAGCATAACCGGGACTAGCGGGAAATTCGCAGATACGCAGTATTTT. Looking up the rest from reference TRBV15 and TRBJ2-3 gives the full variable domain: DAMVIQNPRYQVTQFGKPVTLSCSQTLNHNVMYWYQQKSSQAPKLLFHYYDKDFNNEADTPDNFQSRRPNTSFCFLDIRSPGLGDTAMYLCATSITGTSGKFADTQYFGPGTRLTVL.

The chain employs TRBV27 and TRBJ1-5; D remains unclear. V was trimmed by 0 bases and J by 4 bases, leaving 7 bases between them. CDR1 and CDR2 from the germline V gene are MNHEY and SMNVEV (reference sequence). The CDR3 runs 14 residues. CDR3 loop: CASSLSGGNQPQHF. DNA of the CDR3: TGTGCCAGCAGTTTATCGGGAGGGAATCAGCCCCAGCATTTT.

This chain connects TRBV25-1 to TRBJ2-1; D is undetermined. CDR3 length equals 12 residues. Germline V lookup: CDR1 MGHDK, CDR2 SYGVNS. Trimming pared 3 bases from V and 7 bases from J, leaving 7 bases between. For the CDR3, the DNA is TGTGCCAGCAGTGAGTACCTAAATGAGCAGTTCTTC. Encoded protein: CASSEYLNEQFF.

This rearrangement joins TRBV30 to TRBJ2-7; D gene unclear. V was clipped by 2 bases and J by 6 bases, with 8 bases between them. This CDR3 contains 11 residues. Germline-derived CDR1 and CDR2 are GTSNPN and SVGIG (reference sequence). The CDR3 region is CAWSRGREQYF. For the CDR3, the DNA is TGTGCCTGGAGTCGAGGTCGCGAGCAGTACTTC.

This chain uses TRBV7-6 with TRBJ1-1; D is uncertain. V dropped 1 base and J dropped 8 bases, with 8 bases sitting between them. CDR1 SGHVS and CDR2 FNYEAQ come from the germline V gene. This CDR3 spans 12 amino acids. This CDR3 is CASSLDGQEAFF. CDR3 bases: TGTGCCAGCAGCTTAGACGGTCAGGAAGCTTTCTTT.

The chain couples TRBV29-1 to TRBJ2-7, with TRBD2 matching over 7 bases. There are 13 residues in the CDR3. Germline CDR1 and CDR2: SQVTM and ANQGSEA. J lost 4 bases, V lost 3 bases, and 6 bases had no gene match. CDR3 region: CSVDGGSGYEQYF. CDR3 nucleotide sequence: TGCAGCGTTGATGGCGGGAGCGGGTACGAGCAGTACTTC.

The V gene is TRBV5-6, the J gene TRBJ2-7; a possible D gene is TRBD2 (5 bases). Germline V gene data show CDR1 as SGHDT and CDR2 as YYEEEE. V lost 1 base, J lost 6 bases, and 11 bases lay in between. The CDR3 extends over 13 amino acids. CDR3 region: CASSLLDFSEQYF. The CDR3, as DNA: TGTGCCAGCAGCTTGCTGGACTTCAGCGAGCAGTACTTC.

The chain has TRBV19 and TRBJ2-7; D is perhaps TRBD1 (7 bases). Trimming removed 5 bases at V and 5 bases at J, with 16 bases between. There are 14 residues in the CDR3. Per the germline V gene, CDR1 is LNHDA and CDR2 is SQIVND (reference sequence). For the CDR3, the DNA is TGTGCCAGTAGTTACAGGGGAGGTATCCACGAGCAGTACTTC. Residues: CASSYRGGIHEQYF.

The V gene is TRBV27, the J gene TRBJ2-7; 7 nucleotides match TRBD1. The CDR3 is made up of 15 amino acids. V shed 4 bases, J shed 0 bases, and the junction held 6 bases outside the gene matches. Germline CDR1 is MNHEY and CDR2 is SMNVEV (reference sequence). CDR3 protein: CASSWGQPSSYEQYF. CDR3 in DNA: TGTGCCAGCAGTTGGGGACAGCCGAGCTCCTACGAGCAGTACTTC.